This entry features one T cell receptor beta chain sequence. A few counts support this clone. Its antigen remains undetermined. Per-nucleotide qualities are absent, and no much larger clonotype sits a single base away. Whole blood was collected in K2EDTA tubes by collaborating institutions according to the institutions' own protocols. For TCRbeta analysis, collaborators shipped samples as frozen whole blood, isolated PBMCs, or DNA extracted from either of those sample types. This entry belongs to a study of blood T cell repertoires in COVID-19 (dated by TCRdb to about 2020). As for the study more broadly: Collaborator samples came from the United States, Italy and Spain and covered acute and convalescent phases of COVID-19. Sample metadata almost always included a de-identified subject ID, COVID-19 status, age in years and sex. The repertoires were made available in a free public database intended to serve as a resource for research on the immune response to SARS-CoV-2. The samples were drawn from the first 160 participants of the ongoing ImmuneRACE study and from some 1,300 subjects provided by 6 global collaborators. The material from the prospective study consisted of cDNA or gDNA derived from T cells, B-cell-depleted T cells, or PBMCs. Where available, HLA class I and class II types were taken from metadata supplied by the sample provider and were not determined by assay-based typing. Deeply sampled blood TCRbeta repertoires from subjects exposed to, actively infected with, or recovered from COVID-19 were included in the dataset. General conclusions and limits of the study: The quantity of clinical and demographic metadata differed by source and by participant and was supplied without curation.

Reading from cysteine to phenylalanine, the CDR3 counts 15 amino acids. Just CDR3 DNA is preserved here, 45 bases in frame from base 1. V loses 1 base of germline sequence and J loses 2 bases, and the interval between the two ends is 8 bases. CDR1 and CDR2, looked up from the germline V gene, are SGHTA and FQGNSA. TCRbeta CDR3 regions were amplified from genomic DNA using the immunoSEQ Assay, a bias-controlled multiplex PCR. Regarding the original processing steps: Within the assay, amplification of reference gene primers was used to estimate how many nucleated cells each sample contained. Sequence reads were collapsed and filtered to measure the absolute abundance of every unique TCRbeta CDR3 rearrangement. For each sample, productive Simpson clonality was calculated as the square root of Simpson's diversity index over productive rearrangements. TCRdb took this table from immuneACCESS and kept in-frame rearrangements with V and J called. Such tables lack part of the clones; where checked against another copy, unresolved V genes explain under half of the gap, and the rest is unexplained. Clone size and V and J calls were adopted from that table, with D and trimming inferred from the DNA. Within this sample are more than 45,000 clones, with approximately 91% of them counted one time only. The top ten clonotypes cover about 25% of the sample.

The sequenced sample was peripheral blood. The receptor was isolated from a human donor in a cohort sampled during active COVID-19. Recombination connected TRBV7-2 to TRBJ2-2; the D gene is unclear. The CDR3 amino acid sequence is: CASSLESANTGELFF. The nucleotide sequence is TGTGCCAGCAGCTTAGAAAGCGCTAACACCGGGGAGCTGTTTTTT.